Listed below are T cell receptor beta chains from one sample, sequenced in a study of cytomegalovirus exposure and HLA in healthy donors. TCRdb's copy holds only in-frame clones and misses some; the assay was immunoSEQ multiplex PCR. This table holds some 190,000 clones, over 65% found once. The sequenced sample was PBMCs. These receptors were obtained from a man younger than 35 in good health and CMV-seronegative. Each CDR3 is given with its conserved first and last residue. Each record gives: V gene, D gene, J gene, clone size, CDR3 protein, CDR3 DNA. The D gene is left open where the match is weak. Expanded clones are given a class, and other clones once, few, many or no size at all.

TRBV2	.	TRBJ1-3	.	CASKEAGNTIYF	TGTGCCAGCAAGGAGGCTGGAAACACCATATATTTT
TRBV7-9	TRBD1	TRBJ2-1	once	CASSHIPGQGENEQFF	TGTGCCAGCAGCCATATACCGGGACAGGGGGAGAATGAGCAGTTCTTC
TRBV6-6	TRBD2	TRBJ2-7	.	CASKPGTKTYEQYF	TGTGCCAGCAAACCCGGGACTAAAACCTACGAGCAGTACTTC
TRBV27	TRBD1	TRBJ2-7	.	CASSLIGTGAYEQYF	TGTGCCAGCAGTTTAATCGGGACAGGGGCCTACGAGCAGTACTTC
TRBV7-6	TRBD1	TRBJ2-7	.	CASSTTGKSYEQYF	TGTGCCAGCAGCACGACAGGGAAATCCTACGAGCAGTACTTC
TRBV29-1	TRBD1	TRBJ2-2	.	CSARTGPANTGELFF	TGCAGCGCCAGGACAGGACCGGCGAACACCGGGGAGCTGTTTTTT
TRBV6-6	.	TRBJ1-1	few	CASAPREGNTEAFF	TGTGCCAGCGCACCCCGGGAGGGGAACACTGAAGCTTTCTTT
TRBV15	.	TRBJ2-2	.	CATSRSPGDGELFF	TGTGCCACCAGCCGATCCCCCGGGGACGGGGAGCTGTTTTTT
TRBV5-8	.	TRBJ1-5	.	CASSFFLWQNQPQHF	TGTGCCAGCAGCTTTTTTCTCTGGCAGAATCAGCCCCAGCATTTT
TRBV5-6	.	TRBJ2-7	.	CASSSQGQSYEQYF	TGTGCCAGCAGCAGTCAGGGACAATCCTACGAGCAGTACTTC